These 18 T cell receptor beta chains were sequenced from one sample in a study of blood T cell repertoires in COVID-19. The data were produced by immunoSEQ multiplex PCR, yet TCRdb's version contains in-frame clones alone and is incomplete. The table includes about 240,000 clones, approximately 83% detected once. The source material was peripheral blood. All receptors derive from a young man who had recovered from COVID-19.

V is TRBV10-3 and J is TRBJ1-1, with 7 bases matching TRBD1. Per the germline V gene, CDR1 is ENHRY and CDR2 is SYGVKD. The V and J ends lost 6 bases and 6 bases, in that order; junction bases with no gene match: 13. The CDR3 runs to 15 residues. The CDR3 region has the DNA TGTGCCATCAGCCGACAGGGATCACCCGCCCCTGAAGCTTTCTTT. It encodes CAISRQGSPAPEAFF.

This clone has a handful of counts. The chain employs TRBV3-1 (or the pseudogene TRBV3-2) and TRBJ1-6, with 12 bases lining up with TRBD1. The CDR3 loop spans 15 amino acids. The J segment lost 10 bases and the V segment lost 5 bases, leaving 6 bases of the junction unmatched. Germline CDR1 reads LGHDT; CDR2 reads YNNKEL (reference sequence). CDR3 residues: CASSSRDRGLSPLHF. The CDR3 DNA is TGTGCCAGCAGCAGCCGGGACAGGGGGCTCTCACCCCTCCACTTT.

The chain recombines TRBV19 with TRBJ1-3, with D unresolved. The V gene's germline CDR1 is LNHDA and CDR2 SQIVND (reference sequence). V lost 7 bases to trimming and J lost 7 bases, with 14 bases between them. The CDR3 covers 13 residues. The CDR3 region is CASIYSLCNTIYF. CDR3 DNA sequence: TGTGCCAGTATATACAGCTTGTGTAACACCATATATTTT.

V usage is TRBV6-4 and J usage is TRBJ2-3; 8 nucleotides align to TRBD2. V lost 6 bases, J lost 2 bases, and 7 bases stayed unmatched. Germline CDR1 reads MRHNA; CDR2 reads SNTAGT. The length of the CDR3 is 15 residues. The CDR3 protein is CASSQTGGATDTQYF. As DNA, the CDR3 is TGTGCCAGCAGCCAGACGGGGGGGGCCACAGATACGCAGTATTTT.

This sequence joins TRBV6-4 and TRBJ2-1, with 11 bases aligning to TRBD1. This CDR3 has 15 residues. Germline V CDR1 and CDR2: MRHNA, SNTAGT. Germline trimming cut 5 bases from V and 8 bases from J; bases unmatched to any gene: 8. Written as DNA, the CDR3 is TGTGCCAGCAGTCCCGGGACAGGGGGAGGCGATGAGCAGTTCTTC. Translated, it gives CASSPGTGGGDEQFF.

The V and J genes are TRBV1 and TRBJ1-3; TRBD1, as called in the table, went unchecked against the DNA. TRBV1 is an annotated pseudogene. The CDR3 contains 14 residues. In DNA form, the CDR3 reads TGCACCAGCAGCGTCACAGGGTCTGGAAACACCATATATTTT. Protein sequence: CTSSVTGSGNTIYF.

The gene calls are TRBV7-3 and TRBJ2-3; 8 bases line up with TRBD2. V lost 5 bases, J lost 2 bases, and 12 bases stayed unmatched. The CDR3 spans 17 residues. The germline gives CDR1 SGHTA, CDR2 FQGTGA. The CDR3 spells CASSPQGLAGDTDTQYF. For the CDR3, the DNA is TGTGCCAGCAGCCCCCAAGGTCTAGCGGGTGACACAGATACGCAGTATTTT.

The chain uses TRBV13 and TRBJ1-3; D possibly corresponds to TRBD1 (6 bases). Between the trimmed V and J ends, which lost 5 bases and 0 bases, there was a span of 14 bases. The length of the CDR3 is 16 residues. CDR1 and CDR2 (germline): PRHDT, FYEKMQ (reference sequence). The CDR3: CASSIFRGSSGNTIYF. The CDR3 DNA sequence: TGTGCCAGCAGCATCTTCAGGGGAAGCTCTGGAAACACCATATATTTT.

This chain links TRBV28 with TRBJ2-5; a possible D gene is TRBD2 (5 bases). Per germline, CDR1 MDHEN and CDR2 SYDVKM. The CDR3 spans 12 residues. V was trimmed by 5 bases and J by 5 bases, leaving 9 bases between them. The CDR3 is CASSREGETQYF. The CDR3 bases are TGTGCCAGCAGTCGGGAAGGGGAGACCCAGTACTTC.

The rearrangement uses TRBV4-1 and TRBJ1-3; no clear D gene. V gave up 1 base and J gave up 7 bases, with 5 bases separating them. Germline lookup yields CDR1 MGHRA and CDR2 YSYEKL. The CDR3 runs to 12 residues. CDR3 loop: CASSQAGNTIYF. The CDR3 DNA follows: TGCGCCAGCAGCCAAGCGGGGAACACCATATATTTT.

The CDR3 spells CASSPGQGAYGYTF. CDR3 sequence (DNA): TGCGCCAGCAGCCCAGGACAGGGGGCCTATGGCTACACCTTC. This rearrangement joins TRBV5-1 to TRBJ1-2; TRBD1 matches at 11 bases. The CDR3 has 14 amino acids. Losses at the gene ends were 4 bases for V and 4 bases for J; bases not matched to a gene: 3. The germline V gene encodes CDR1 SGHRS and CDR2 YFSETQ.

This clone was counted many times. V gene TRBV7-9 combines with J gene TRBJ1-1, with TRBD1 as a possible D gene (5 bases). The CDR3 extends over 14 amino acids. The V gene's germline CDR1 is SEHNR and CDR2 FQNEAQ (reference sequence). The V and J ends lost 5 bases and 6 bases respectively, with 16 bases between them. The CDR3 spells CASSPKGRDAEAFF. The CDR3 region has the DNA TGTGCCAGCAGCCCAAAGGGGAGGGACGCTGAAGCTTTCTTT.

The chain couples TRBV4-1 to TRBJ2-3, with D hard to call. V was shortened by 2 bases and J by 1 base, with 4 bases between the two germline ends. This CDR3 has 13 amino acids. The germline V gene has CDR1 MGHRA and CDR2 YSYEKL. The CDR3, as DNA: TGCGCCAGCAGCCAAACTCGCACAGATACGCAGTATTTT. Amino acid sequence: CASSQTRTDTQYF.

This rearrangement joins TRBV7-8 to TRBJ1-2; D unclear. This CDR3 has 13 amino acids. V lost 5 bases and J lost 2, with 9 bases in between. Germline V gene lookup returns CDR1 SGHVS and CDR2 FQNEAQ. The CDR3 region is CASSPQTNYGYTF. CDR3 nucleotide sequence: TGTGCCAGCAGCCCCCAGACAAACTATGGCTACACCTTC.

The V and J genes are TRBV5-1 and TRBJ1-4, with D tentatively TRBD1 (5 bases). Germline assignment: CDR1 SGHRS and CDR2 YFSETQ. This CDR3 contains 15 residues. The ends were cut back, 0 bases at V and 4 bases at J, with 10 bases in the middle. Here the CDR3 DNA reads TGCGCCAGCAGCTTGGGACAGACCGATAATGAAAAACTGTTTTTT. Translated, it gives CASSLGQTDNEKLFF.

This clone was recorded at least ten times. The chain recombines TRBV18 with TRBJ2-5; a weak D match, TRBD1 (5 bases). CDR1 is KGHSH and CDR2 is LQKENI in the germline V gene. V was cut by 5 bases and J by 3 bases, with 13 bases left in between. CDR3 length: 14 residues. The chain's CDR3 is CASSSRTREETQYF. CDR3 nucleotides: TGTGCCAGCTCATCACGGACCAGGGAAGAGACCCAGTACTTC.

CDR3 DNA sequence: TGTGCCAGCAGGACAGGGAGGACTGAAGCTTTCTTT. The encoded protein is CASRTGRTEAFF. The gene calls are TRBV6-5 and TRBJ1-1, with 7 bases aligning to TRBD1. The V segment lost 6 bases and the J segment 5 bases; nucleotides outside the gene matches: 3. The CDR3 length is 12 residues. Per germline, CDR1 MNHEY and CDR2 SVGAGI.

V usage is TRBV3-1 (or the pseudogene TRBV3-2) and J usage is TRBJ1-5; TRBD1 aligns across 11 bases. CDR3 length: 17 residues. V was pared by 1 base and J by 5 bases, with 7 bases of the junction left unmatched. CDR1 is LGHDT, CDR2 YNNKEL, per germline (reference sequence). CDR3 sequence reads: CASSQVFGQGADQPQHF. The CDR3 DNA sequence: TGTGCCAGCAGCCAAGTCTTCGGACAGGGGGCGGATCAGCCCCAGCATTTT.